The rows below give T cell receptor beta chains drawn from one sample of a study of cytomegalovirus exposure and HLA in healthy donors. TCRdb keeps only in-frame clones here, not all; method: immunoSEQ multiplex PCR. Among fewer than 200,000 clones, roughly 80% were seen once, and the ten largest hold over 2%. The sample was PBMCs. These receptors were obtained from a male donor in good health and CMV-seronegative. Each CDR3 is given with its conserved first and last residue. The D gene is left open where the match is weak. A row's size may be missing; if present it is once, few, many or a size class.

TRBV4-1	NA	TRBJ1-1	NA	CASSLSGGMNTEAFF	TGCGCCAGCAGCCTATCGGGTGGAATGAACACTGAAGCTTTCTTT
TRBV30	NA	TRBJ2-7	NA	CAWSVQSLSYEQYF	TGTGCCTGGAGTGTACAATCCCTCTCCTACGAGCAGTACTTC
TRBV9	NA	TRBJ1-4	TRBD1	CASSVWTGANEKLFF	TGTGCCAGCAGCGTTTGGACAGGAGCGAATGAAAAACTGTTTTTT
TRBV7-2	NA	TRBJ1-2	NA	CASSLVGGVGSYGYTF	TGTGCCAGCAGCTTAGTGGGGGGTGTCGGGTCCTATGGCTACACCTTC
TRBV29-1	NA	TRBJ2-1	TRBD2	CSVAGRGPSYNEQFF	TGCAGCGTGGCCGGGAGGGGACCCTCCTACAATGAGCAGTTCTTC
TRBV6-6	NA	TRBJ2-7	TRBD1	CASNLQGFPYEQYF	TGTGCCAGCAATCTACAGGGGTTCCCCTACGAGCAGTACTTC
TRBV5-5	NA	TRBJ1-1	NA	CASSPRGRGTEAFF	TGTGCCAGCAGCCCCCGAGGGCGCGGGACTGAAGCTTTCTTT
TRBV19	NA	TRBJ1-1	TRBD1	CASSLQGAITEAFF	TGTGCCAGTAGTTTACAGGGGGCGATCACTGAAGCTTTCTTT
TRBV10-3	NA	TRBJ1-5	NA	CAISAQDSNQPQHF	TGTGCCATCAGTGCACAGGATAGCAATCAGCCCCAGCATTTT
TRBV7-8	NA	TRBJ1-1	NA	CASSLALRTEAFF	TGTGCCAGCAGCTTAGCCTTGCGGACTGAAGCTTTCTTT
TRBV6-6	NA	TRBJ2-2	TRBD1	CASRQGGAGELFF	TGTGCCAGCAGACAAGGGGGCGCCGGGGAGCTGTTTTTT
TRBV5-1	NA	TRBJ1-6	TRBD1	CASSTTGIYNSPLHF	TGCGCCAGCAGCACGACAGGGATCTATAATTCACCCCTCCACTTT
TRBV19	once	TRBJ1-1	NA	CASSIDLRAQEYTEAFF	TGTGCCAGTAGTATAGATCTGAGGGCTCAGGAATACACTGAAGCTTTCTTT
TRBV10-2	NA	TRBJ1-5	NA	CASSEWVGAGNQPQHF	TGCGCCAGCAGTGAGTGGGTGGGGGCGGGCAATCAGCCCCAGCATTTT
TRBV29-1	NA	TRBJ1-1	NA	CSVEGGHRVGSTEAFF	TGCAGCGTTGAAGGCGGGCACAGGGTGGGTTCAACTGAAGCTTTCTTT
TRBV7-9	NA	TRBJ1-4	NA	CASSLSQGNEKLFF	TGTGCCAGCAGCTTATCCCAGGGGAATGAAAAACTGTTTTTT
TRBV18	NA	TRBJ2-7	NA	CASSRDIYEQYF	TGTGCCAGCTCACGAGACATCTACGAGCAGTACTTC
TRBV4-1	NA	TRBJ1-6	TRBD1	CASSEDGQGASPLHF	TGCGCCAGCAGCGAAGACGGACAGGGGGCCTCACCCCTCCACTTT
TRBV5-1	NA	TRBJ1-4	NA	CASSLAGVDEKLFF	TGCGCCAGCAGCTTGGCCGGGGTGGATGAAAAACTGTTTTTT
TRBV10-3	NA	TRBJ1-4	NA	CAISESTTGGEKLFF	TGTGCCATCAGTGAGTCGACGACAGGAGGAGAAAAACTGTTTTTT
TRBV5-1	NA	TRBJ2-7	NA	CASSLAPGERGEQYF	TGCGCCAGCAGCTTGGCTCCGGGGGAAAGAGGCGAGCAGTACTTC
TRBV15	NA	TRBJ2-7	NA	CATSAPGQLSYEQYF	TGTGCCACCAGCGCACCGGGACAACTCTCCTACGAGCAGTACTTC
TRBV11-3	NA	TRBJ1-3	NA	CASSLSGTGNTIYF	TGTGCCAGCAGCTTAAGTGGCACTGGAAACACCATATATTTT
TRBV6-6	NA	TRBJ2-7	TRBD2	CASSYYDSGGQYEQYF	TGTGCCAGCAGTTATTACGACAGCGGGGGTCAGTACGAGCAGTACTTC
TRBV15	NA	TRBJ2-1	NA	CATSRDRASVYNEQFF	TGTGCCACCAGCAGAGATCGAGCTAGCGTGTACAATGAGCAGTTCTTC
TRBV5-1	NA	TRBJ1-6	NA	CASSVQGTDSYNSPLHF	TGCGCCAGCAGCGTGCAGGGGACCGACTCCTATAATTCACCCCTCCACTTT